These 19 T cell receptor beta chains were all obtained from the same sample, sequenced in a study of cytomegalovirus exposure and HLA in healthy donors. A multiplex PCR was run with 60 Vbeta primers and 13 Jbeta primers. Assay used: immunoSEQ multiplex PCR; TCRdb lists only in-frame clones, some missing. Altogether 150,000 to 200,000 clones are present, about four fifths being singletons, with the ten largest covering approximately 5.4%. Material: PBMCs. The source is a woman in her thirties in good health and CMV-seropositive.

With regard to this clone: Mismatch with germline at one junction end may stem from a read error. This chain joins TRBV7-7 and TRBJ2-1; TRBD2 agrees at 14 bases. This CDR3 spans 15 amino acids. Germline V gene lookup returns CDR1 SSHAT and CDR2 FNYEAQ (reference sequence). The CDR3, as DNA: TGTGCTAGCAGCCTGACTAGCGGGGGGGGCAATGAGCAGTTCTTC. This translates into CASSLTSGGGNEQFF.

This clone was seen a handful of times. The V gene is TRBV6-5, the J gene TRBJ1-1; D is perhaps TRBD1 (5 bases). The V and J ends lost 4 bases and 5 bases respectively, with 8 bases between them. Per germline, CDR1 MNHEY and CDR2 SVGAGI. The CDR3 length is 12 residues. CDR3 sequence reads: CASSFQGTEAFF. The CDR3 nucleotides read TGTGCCAGCAGTTTCCAGGGTACTGAAGCTTTCTTT.

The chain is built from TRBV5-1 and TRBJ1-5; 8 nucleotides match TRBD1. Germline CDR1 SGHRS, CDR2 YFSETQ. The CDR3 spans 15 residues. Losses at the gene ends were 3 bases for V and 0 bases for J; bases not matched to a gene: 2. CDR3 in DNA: TGCGCCAGCAGCTCAACAGGGGGTAGCAATCAGCCCCAGCATTTT. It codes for CASSSTGGSNQPQHF.

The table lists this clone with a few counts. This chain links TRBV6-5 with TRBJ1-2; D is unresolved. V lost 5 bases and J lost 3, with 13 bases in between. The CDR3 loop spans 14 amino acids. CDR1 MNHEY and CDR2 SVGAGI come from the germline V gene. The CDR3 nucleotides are TGTGCCAGCAGTCCCAGAGCGAGGTACTATGGCTACACCTTC. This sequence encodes CASSPRARYYGYTF.

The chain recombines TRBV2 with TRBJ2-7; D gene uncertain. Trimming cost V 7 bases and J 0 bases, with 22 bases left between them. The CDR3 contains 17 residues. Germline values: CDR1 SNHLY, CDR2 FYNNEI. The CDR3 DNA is TGTGCCAGCACCATGACCGAGACCGGGTCCATCTCCTACGAGCAGTACTTC. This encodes CASTMTETGSISYEQYF.

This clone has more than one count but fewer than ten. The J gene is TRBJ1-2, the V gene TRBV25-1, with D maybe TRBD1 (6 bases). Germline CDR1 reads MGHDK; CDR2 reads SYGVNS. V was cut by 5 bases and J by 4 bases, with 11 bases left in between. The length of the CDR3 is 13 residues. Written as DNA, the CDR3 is TGTGCCAGCAGTCAAGAGGGGGTCTATGGCTACACCTTC. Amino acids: CASSQEGVYGYTF.

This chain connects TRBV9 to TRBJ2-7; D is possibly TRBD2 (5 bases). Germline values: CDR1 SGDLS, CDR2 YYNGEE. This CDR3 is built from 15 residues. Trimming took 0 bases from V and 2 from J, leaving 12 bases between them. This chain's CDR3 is CASSVVPHGAYEQYF. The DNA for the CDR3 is TGTGCCAGCAGCGTAGTTCCACACGGGGCCTACGAGCAGTACTTC.

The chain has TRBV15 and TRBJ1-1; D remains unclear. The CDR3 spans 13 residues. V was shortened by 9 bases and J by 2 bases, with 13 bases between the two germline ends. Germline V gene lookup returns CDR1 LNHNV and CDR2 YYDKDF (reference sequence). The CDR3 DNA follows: TGTGCCACGAGTTGGCGGATAAACACTGAAGCTTTCTTT. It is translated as CATSWRINTEAFF. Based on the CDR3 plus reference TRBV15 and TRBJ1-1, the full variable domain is DAMVIQNPRYQVTQFGKPVTLSCSQTLNHNVMYWYQQKSSQAPKLLFHYYDKDFNNEADTPDNFQSRRPNTSFCFLDIRSPGLGDTAMYLCATSWRINTEAFFGQGTRLTVV.

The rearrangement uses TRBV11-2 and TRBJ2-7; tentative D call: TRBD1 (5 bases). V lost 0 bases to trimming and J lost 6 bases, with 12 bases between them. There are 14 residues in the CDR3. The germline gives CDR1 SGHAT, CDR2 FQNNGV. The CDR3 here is CASSLDLTGSEQYF. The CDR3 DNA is TGTGCCAGCAGCTTAGATCTAACAGGCAGCGAGCAGTACTTC.

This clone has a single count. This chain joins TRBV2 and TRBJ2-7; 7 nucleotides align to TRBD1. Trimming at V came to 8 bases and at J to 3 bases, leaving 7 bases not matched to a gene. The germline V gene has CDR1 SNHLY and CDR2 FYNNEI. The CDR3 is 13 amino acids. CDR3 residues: CASANRGNYEQYF. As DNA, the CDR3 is TGTGCCAGCGCTAACAGGGGCAACTACGAGCAGTACTTC. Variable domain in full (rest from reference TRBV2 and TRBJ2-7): EPEVTQTPSHQVTQMGQEVILRCVPISNHLYFYWYRQILGQKVEFLVSFYNNEISEKSEIFDDQFSVERPDGSNFTLKIRSTKLEDSAMYFCASANRGNYEQYFGPGTRLTVT.

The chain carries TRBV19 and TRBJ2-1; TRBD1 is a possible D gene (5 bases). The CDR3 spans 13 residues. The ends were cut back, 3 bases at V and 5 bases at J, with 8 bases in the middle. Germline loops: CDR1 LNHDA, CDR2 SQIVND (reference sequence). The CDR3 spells CASSIQGNNEQFF. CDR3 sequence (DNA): TGTGCCAGTAGTATCCAGGGTAACAATGAGCAGTTCTTC.

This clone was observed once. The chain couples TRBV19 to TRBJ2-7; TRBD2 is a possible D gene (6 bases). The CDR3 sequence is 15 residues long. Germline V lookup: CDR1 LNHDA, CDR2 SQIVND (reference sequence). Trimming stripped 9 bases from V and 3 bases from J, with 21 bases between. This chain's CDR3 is CASGRSGGQSYEQYF. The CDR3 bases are TGTGCCAGCGGACGTAGCGGTGGGCAAAGCTACGAGCAGTACTTC.

DNA for the CDR3: TGTGCCATCAGTGATATTCGGGGGTGTCGGTACTTC. It is translated as CAISDIRGCRYF. V and J are TRBV10-3 and TRBJ2-4, with a tentative D call TRBD2 (6 bases). This CDR3 has 12 residues. V gave up 3 bases and J gave up 15 bases, with 15 bases separating them. In germline, CDR1 is ENHRY, CDR2 SYGVKD.

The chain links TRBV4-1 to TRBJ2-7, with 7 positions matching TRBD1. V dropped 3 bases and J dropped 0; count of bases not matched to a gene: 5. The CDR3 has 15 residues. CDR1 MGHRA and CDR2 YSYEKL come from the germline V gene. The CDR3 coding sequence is TGCGCCAGCAGCCATCAGGACAGGCCCTCCTACGAGCAGTACTTC. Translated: CASSHQDRPSYEQYF.

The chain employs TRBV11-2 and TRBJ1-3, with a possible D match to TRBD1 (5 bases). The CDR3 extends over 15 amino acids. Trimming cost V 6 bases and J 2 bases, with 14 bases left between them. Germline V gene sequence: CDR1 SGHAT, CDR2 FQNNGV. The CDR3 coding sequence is TGTGCCAGCAGTTTGCTCAGGGAGGCTGGAAACACCATATATTTT. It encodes CASSLLREAGNTIYF. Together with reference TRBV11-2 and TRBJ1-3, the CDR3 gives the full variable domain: EAGVAQSPRYKIIEKRQSVAFWCNPISGHATLYWYQQILGQGPKLLIQFQNNGVVDDSQLPKDRFSAERLKGVDSTLKIQPAKLEDSAVYLCASSLLREAGNTIYFGEGSWLTVV.

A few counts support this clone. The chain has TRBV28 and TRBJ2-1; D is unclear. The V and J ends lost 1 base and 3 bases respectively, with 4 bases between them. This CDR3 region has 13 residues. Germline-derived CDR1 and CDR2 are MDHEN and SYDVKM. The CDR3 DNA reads TGTGCCAGCAGTTTATCCATCTACAATGAGCAGTTCTTC. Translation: CASSLSIYNEQFF.

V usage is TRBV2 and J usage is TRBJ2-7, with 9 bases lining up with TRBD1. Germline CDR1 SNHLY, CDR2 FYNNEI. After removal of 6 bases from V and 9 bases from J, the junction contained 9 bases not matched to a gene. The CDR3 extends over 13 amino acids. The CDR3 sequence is CASRATGGESQYF. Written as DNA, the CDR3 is TGTGCCAGCAGGGCGACAGGGGGTGAGTCGCAGTACTTC.

As DNA, the CDR3 is TGTGCCAGCAGTTCGGGGACAGGGACCATTCAGTACTTC. Protein sequence: CASSSGTGTIQYF. The chain carries TRBV6-6 and TRBJ2-4; 9 bases match TRBD1. V was pared by 4 bases and J by 9 bases, with 4 bases of the junction left unmatched. CDR1 is MNHNY, CDR2 SVGAGI, per germline (reference sequence). This CDR3 contains 13 residues.

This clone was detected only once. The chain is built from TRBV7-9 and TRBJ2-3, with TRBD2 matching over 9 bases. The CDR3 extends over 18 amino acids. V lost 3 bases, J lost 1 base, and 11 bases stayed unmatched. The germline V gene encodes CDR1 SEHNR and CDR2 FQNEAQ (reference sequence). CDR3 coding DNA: TGTGCCAGCAGCTTCCATACCGGACTAGCGCAGCGCACAGATACGCAGTATTTT. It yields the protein CASSFHTGLAQRTDTQYF.